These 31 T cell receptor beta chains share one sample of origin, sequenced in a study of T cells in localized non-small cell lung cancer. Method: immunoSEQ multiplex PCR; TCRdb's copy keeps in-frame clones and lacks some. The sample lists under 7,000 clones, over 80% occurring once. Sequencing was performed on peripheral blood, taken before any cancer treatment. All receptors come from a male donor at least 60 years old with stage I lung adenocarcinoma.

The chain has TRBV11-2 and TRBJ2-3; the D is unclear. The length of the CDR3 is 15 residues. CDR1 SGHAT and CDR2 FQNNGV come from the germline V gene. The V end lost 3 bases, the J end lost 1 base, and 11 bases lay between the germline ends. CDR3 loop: CASSLLLTGTDTQYF. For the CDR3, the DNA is TGTGCCAGCAGCTTGCTTTTGACGGGCACAGATACGCAGTATTTT.

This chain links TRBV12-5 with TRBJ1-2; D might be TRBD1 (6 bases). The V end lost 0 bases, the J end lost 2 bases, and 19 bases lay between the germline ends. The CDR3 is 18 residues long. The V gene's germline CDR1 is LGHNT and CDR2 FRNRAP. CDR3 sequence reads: CASGLVMVQGEGNYGYTF. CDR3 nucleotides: TGTGCTAGTGGTTTGGTAATGGTACAGGGCGAGGGAAACTATGGCTACACCTTC. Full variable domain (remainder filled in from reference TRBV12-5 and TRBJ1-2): DARVTQTPRHKVTEMGQEVTMRCQPILGHNTVFWYRQTMMQGLELLAYFRNRAPLDDSGMPKDRFSAEMPDATLATLKIQPSEPRDSAVYFCASGLVMVQGEGNYGYTFGSGTRLTVV.

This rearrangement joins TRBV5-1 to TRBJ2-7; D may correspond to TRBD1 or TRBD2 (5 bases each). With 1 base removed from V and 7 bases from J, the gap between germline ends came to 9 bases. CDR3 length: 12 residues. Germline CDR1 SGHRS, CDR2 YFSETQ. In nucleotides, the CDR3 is TGCGCCAGCAGCTTGACGGGGCAGGAGCAGTACTTC. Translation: CASSLTGQEQYF.

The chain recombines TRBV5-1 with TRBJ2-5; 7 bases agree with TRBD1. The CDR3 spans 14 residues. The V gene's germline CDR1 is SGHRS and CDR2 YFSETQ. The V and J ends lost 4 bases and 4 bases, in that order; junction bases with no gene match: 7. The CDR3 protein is CASSIKGGAETQYF. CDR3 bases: TGCGCCAGCAGCATTAAAGGGGGCGCAGAGACCCAGTACTTC.

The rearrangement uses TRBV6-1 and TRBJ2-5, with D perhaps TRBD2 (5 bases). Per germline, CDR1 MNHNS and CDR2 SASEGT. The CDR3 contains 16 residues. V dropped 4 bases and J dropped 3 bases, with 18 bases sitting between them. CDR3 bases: TGTGCCAGCAGTGCCCGGGGAAGTAATGGGGAAGAGACCCAGTACTTC. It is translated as CASSARGSNGEETQYF.

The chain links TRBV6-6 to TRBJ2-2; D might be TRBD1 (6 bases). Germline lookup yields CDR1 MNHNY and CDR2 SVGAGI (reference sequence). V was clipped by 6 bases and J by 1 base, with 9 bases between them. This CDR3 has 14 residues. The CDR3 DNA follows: TGTGCCAGCAGGATACAGGGGAACACCGGGGAGCTGTTTTTT. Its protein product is CASRIQGNTGELFF.

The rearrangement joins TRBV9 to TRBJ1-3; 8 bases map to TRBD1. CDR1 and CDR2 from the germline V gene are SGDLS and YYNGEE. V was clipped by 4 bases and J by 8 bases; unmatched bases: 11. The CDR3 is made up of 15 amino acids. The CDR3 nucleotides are TGTGCCAGCAGCCCGAGGGAGGGACAGGCATACACCATATATTTT. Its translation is CASSPREGQAYTIYF. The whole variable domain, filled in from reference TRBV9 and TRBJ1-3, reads DSGVTQTPKHLITATGQRVTLRCSPRSGDLSVYWYQQSLDQGLQFLIQYYNGEERAKGNILERFSAQQFPDLHSELNLSSLELGDSALYFCASSPREGQAYTIYFGEGSWLTVV.

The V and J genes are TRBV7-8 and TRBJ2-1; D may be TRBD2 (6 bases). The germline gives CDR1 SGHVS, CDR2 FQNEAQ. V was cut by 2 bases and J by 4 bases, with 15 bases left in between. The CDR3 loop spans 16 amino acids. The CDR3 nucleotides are TGTGCCAGCAGCTTACTCCTGGCTAGCGTATACAATGAGCAGTTCTTC. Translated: CASSLLLASVYNEQFF.

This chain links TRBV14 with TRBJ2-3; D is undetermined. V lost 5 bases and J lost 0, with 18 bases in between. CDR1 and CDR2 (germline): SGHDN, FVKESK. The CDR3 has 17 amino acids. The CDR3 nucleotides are TGTGCCAGCAGCAACCCTACCGGTGGGCCTAGCACAGATACGCAGTATTTT. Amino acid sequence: CASSNPTGGPSTDTQYF.

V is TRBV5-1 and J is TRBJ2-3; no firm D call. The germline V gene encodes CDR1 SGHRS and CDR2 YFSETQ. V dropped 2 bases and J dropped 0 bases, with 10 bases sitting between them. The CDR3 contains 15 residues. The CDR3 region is CASSFNLDSTDTQYF. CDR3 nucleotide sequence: TGCGCCAGCAGCTTTAATCTCGATAGCACAGATACGCAGTATTTT.

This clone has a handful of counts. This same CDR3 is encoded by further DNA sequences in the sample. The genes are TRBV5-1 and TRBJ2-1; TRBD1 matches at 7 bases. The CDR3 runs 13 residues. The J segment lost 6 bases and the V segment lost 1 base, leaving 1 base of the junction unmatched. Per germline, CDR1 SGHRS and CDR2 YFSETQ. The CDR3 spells CASSLPGGNEQFF. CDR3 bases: TGCGCCAGCAGCTTGCCAGGGGGCAATGAGCAGTTCTTC.

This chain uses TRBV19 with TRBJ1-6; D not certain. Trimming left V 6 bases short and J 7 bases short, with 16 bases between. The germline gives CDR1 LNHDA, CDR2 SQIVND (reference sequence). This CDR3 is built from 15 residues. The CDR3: CASSSTGEANSPLHF. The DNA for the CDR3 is TGTGCCAGTAGCTCGACCGGGGAGGCCAATTCACCCCTCCACTTT. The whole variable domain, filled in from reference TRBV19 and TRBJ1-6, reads DGGITQSPKYLFRKEGQNVTLSCEQNLNHDAMYWYRQDPGQGLRLIYYSQIVNDFQKGDIAEGYSVSREKKESFPLTVTSAQKNPTAFYLCASSSTGEANSPLHFGNGTRLTVT.

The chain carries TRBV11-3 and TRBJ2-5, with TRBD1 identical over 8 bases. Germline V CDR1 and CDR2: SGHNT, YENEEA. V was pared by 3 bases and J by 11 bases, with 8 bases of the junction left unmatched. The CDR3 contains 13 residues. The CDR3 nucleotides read TGTGCCAGCAGCTTGCCAGGGGGCGAGGGGCAGTACTTC. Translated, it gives CASSLPGGEGQYF.

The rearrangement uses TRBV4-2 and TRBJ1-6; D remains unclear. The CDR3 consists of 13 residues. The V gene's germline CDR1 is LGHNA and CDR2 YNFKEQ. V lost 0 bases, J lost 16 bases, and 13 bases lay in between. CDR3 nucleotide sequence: TGTGCCAGCAGCCAAGATGGAGTTTCCAGACTCCACTTT. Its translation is CASSQDGVSRLHF.

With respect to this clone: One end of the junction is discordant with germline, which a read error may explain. The CDR3 DNA follows: TGTGCCAGCACTGAAGGGGCCGGAAATCAGCCCCAGCATTTT. Protein sequence: CASTEGAGNQPQHF. This sequence joins TRBV6-1 and TRBJ1-5; tentative D call: TRBD1 (5 bases). The CDR3 has 14 amino acids. Per the germline V gene, CDR1 is MNHNS and CDR2 is SASEGT.

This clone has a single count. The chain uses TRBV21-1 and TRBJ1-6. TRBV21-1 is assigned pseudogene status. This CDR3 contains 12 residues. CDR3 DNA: TGTGCCCGAACGGAACTTAATTCACCCCTCCACTTT. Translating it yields CARTELNSPLHF.

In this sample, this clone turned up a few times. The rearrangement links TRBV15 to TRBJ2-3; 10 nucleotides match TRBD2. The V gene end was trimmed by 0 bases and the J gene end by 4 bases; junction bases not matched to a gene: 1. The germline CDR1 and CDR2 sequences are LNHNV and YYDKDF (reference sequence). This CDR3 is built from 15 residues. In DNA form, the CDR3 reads TGTGCCACCAGCAGAGATACTAGCGGGGCAGATACGCAGTATTTT. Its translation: CATSRDTSGADTQYF.

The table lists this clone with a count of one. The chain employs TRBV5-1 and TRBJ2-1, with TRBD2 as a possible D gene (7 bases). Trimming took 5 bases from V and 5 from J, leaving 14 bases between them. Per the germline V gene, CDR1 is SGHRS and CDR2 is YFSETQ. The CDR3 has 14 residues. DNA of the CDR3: TGCGCCAGCAGGCCCGGGGGGCCTGACAATGAGCAGTTCTTC. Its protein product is CASRPGGPDNEQFF.

CDR3 protein: CASSLGADSYGYTF. The CDR3 nucleotides are TGTGCCAGCAGCTTGGGGGCAGATAGCTATGGCTACACCTTC. The chain employs TRBV5-5 and TRBJ1-2; D is unresolved. This CDR3 has 14 amino acids. Germline values: CDR1 SGHKS, CDR2 YYEKEE (reference sequence). Trimming removed 0 bases from V and 4 bases from J, with 10 bases in between.

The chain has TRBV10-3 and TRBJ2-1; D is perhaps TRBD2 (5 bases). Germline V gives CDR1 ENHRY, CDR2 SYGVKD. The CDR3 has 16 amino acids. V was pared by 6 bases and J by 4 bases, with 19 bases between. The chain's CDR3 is CAISSGWRSRYNEQFF. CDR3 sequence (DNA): TGTGCCATCAGCAGTGGTTGGAGGTCCAGATACAATGAGCAGTTCTTC.

The CDR3 DNA reads TGTGCCAGCAGCGAACAGGGGGCTGTAGGAAAACTGTTTTTT. It is translated as CASSEQGAVGKLFF. The V call is TRBV9, the J call TRBJ1-4, with 9 bases identical to TRBD1. Germline CDR1 is SGDLS and CDR2 is YYNGEE. The CDR3 loop spans 14 amino acids. Germline trimming cut 3 bases from V and 10 bases from J; bases unmatched to any gene: 7.

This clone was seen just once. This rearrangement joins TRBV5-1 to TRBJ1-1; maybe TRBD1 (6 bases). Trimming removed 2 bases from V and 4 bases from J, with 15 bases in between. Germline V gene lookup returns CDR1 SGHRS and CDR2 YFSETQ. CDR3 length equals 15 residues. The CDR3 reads CASSLGWGASTEAFF. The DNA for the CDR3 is TGCGCCAGCAGCTTAGGTTGGGGGGCGAGCACTGAAGCTTTCTTT.

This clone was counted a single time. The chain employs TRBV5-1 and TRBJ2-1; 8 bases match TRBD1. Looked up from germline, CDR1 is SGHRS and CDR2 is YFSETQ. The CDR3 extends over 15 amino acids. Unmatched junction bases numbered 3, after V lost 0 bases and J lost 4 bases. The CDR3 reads CASSLGGQGYNEQFF. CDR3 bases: TGCGCCAGCAGCTTGGGCGGACAGGGATACAATGAGCAGTTCTTC.

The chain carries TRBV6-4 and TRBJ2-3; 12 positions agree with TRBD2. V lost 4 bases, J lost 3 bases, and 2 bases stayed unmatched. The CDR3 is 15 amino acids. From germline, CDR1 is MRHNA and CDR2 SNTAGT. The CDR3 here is CASSVTSGGTDTQYF. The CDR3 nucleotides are TGTGCCAGCAGTGTCACTAGCGGGGGGACAGATACGCAGTATTTT.

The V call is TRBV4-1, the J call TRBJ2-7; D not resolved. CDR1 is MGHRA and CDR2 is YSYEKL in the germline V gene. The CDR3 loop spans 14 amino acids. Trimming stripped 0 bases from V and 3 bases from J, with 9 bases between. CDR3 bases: TGCGCCAGCAGCCAAGATAGGACCCTCTACGAGCAGTACGTC. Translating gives CASSQDRTLYEQYV.

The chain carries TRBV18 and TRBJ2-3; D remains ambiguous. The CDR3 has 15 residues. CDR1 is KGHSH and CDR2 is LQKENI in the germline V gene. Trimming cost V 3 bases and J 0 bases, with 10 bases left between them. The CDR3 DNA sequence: TGTGCCAGCTCACCGAGAGTTTCTAGCACAGATACGCAGTATTTT. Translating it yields CASSPRVSSTDTQYF. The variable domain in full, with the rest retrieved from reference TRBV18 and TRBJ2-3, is NAGVMQNPRHLVRRRGQEARLRCSPMKGHSHVYWYRQLPEEGLKFMVYLQKENIIDESGMPKERFSAEFPKEGPSILRIQQVVRGDSAAYFCASSPRVSSTDTQYFGPGTRLTVL.

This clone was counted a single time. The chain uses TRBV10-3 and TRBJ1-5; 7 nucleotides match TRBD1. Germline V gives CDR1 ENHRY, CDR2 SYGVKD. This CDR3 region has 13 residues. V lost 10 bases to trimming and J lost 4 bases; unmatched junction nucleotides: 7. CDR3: CATRDRFNQPQHF. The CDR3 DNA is TGTGCCACTCGGGACAGATTTAATCAGCCCCAGCATTTT.

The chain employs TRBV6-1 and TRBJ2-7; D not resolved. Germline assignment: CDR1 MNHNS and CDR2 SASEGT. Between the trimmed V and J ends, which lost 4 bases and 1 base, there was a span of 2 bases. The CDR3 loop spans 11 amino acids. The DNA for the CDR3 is TGTGCCAGCAGTGGGTCCTACGAGCAGTACGTC. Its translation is CASSGSYEQYV.

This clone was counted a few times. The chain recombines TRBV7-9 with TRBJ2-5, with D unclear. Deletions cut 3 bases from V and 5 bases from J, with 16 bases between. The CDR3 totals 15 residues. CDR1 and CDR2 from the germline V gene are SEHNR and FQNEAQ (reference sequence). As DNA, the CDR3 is TGTGCCAGCAGCTTGCCGTGGGTAGGCAGCGAGACCCAGTACTTC. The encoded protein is CASSLPWVGSETQYF. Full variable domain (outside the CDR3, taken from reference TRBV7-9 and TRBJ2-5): DTGVSQNPRHKITKRGQNVTFRCDPISEHNRLYWYRQTLGQGPEFLTYFQNEAQLEKSRLLSDRFSAERPKGSFSTLEIQRTEQGDSAMYLCASSLPWVGSETQYFGPGTRLLVL.

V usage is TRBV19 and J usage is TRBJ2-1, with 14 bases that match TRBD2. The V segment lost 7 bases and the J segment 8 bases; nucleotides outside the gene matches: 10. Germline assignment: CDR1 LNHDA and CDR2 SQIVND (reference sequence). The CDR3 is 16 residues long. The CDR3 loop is CASNLGLAGVSDEQFF. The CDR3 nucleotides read TGTGCCAGTAACCTGGGACTAGCGGGAGTATCAGATGAGCAGTTCTTC.

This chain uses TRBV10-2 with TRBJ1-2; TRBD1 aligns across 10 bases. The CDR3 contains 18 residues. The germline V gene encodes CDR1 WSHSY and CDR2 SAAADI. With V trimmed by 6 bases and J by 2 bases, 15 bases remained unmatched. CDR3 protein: CASSPPGQGRLSNYGYTF. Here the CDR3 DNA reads TGCGCCAGCAGCCCACCGGGACAGGGGCGGTTATCCAACTATGGCTACACCTTC.